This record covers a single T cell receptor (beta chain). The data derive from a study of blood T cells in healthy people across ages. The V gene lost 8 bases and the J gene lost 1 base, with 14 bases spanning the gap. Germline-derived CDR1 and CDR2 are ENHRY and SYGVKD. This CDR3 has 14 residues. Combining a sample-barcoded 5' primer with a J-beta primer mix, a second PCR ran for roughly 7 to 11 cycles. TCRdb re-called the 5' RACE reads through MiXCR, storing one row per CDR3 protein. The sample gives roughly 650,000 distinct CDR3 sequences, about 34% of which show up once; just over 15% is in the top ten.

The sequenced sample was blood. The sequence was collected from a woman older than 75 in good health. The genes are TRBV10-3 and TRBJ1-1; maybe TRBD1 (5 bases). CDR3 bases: TGTGCCATCGGGGGAGGGCTGGGGAACACTGAAGCTTTCTTT. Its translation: CAIGGGLGNTEAFF.